These 30 T cell receptor beta chains came from one sample sequenced in a study of T cells in Graves' hyperthyroidism and ophthalmopathy. What was amplified from RNA transcripts were TCR beta CDR3 regions. Using the HTBI primer set, a first-round RT-PCR was run on the TCR CDR3. TCRdb re-derived calls from the multiplex PCR reads in MiXCR, one entry per CDR3 protein. This sample has hundreds of thousands of distinct CDR3 sequences; around 16% occur once, and the top ten carry about 14%. The source material was blood. The receptors derive from a young woman with Graves' hyperthyroidism.

In this sample, this clonotype turned up a few times. The junction departs from germline at one end; a sequencing error may be responsible. The V call is TRBV2, the J call TRBJ2-1; 8 positions agree with TRBD2. The germline CDR1 and CDR2 sequences are SNHLY and FYNNEI. There are 14 residues in the CDR3. This CDR3 is CASRYGGAYSEQFF. The CDR3 region has the DNA TGTGCCAGCAGATACGGGGGGGCCTACAGTGAGCAGTTCTTC.

This clonotype was found many times. The rearrangement links TRBV20-1 to TRBJ2-7; unclear D gene. V lost 1 base and J 2 bases, leaving 9 bases between the germline ends. Per germline, CDR1 DFQATT and CDR2 SNEGSKA (reference sequence). The CDR3 is made up of 13 amino acids. CDR3 residues: CSARVPGPYEQYF. Here the CDR3 DNA reads TGCAGTGCTAGAGTCCCCGGACCCTACGAGCAGTACTTC.

This clonotype was seen ten or more times. The V and J genes are TRBV6-2 or TRBV6-3 and TRBJ1-1; D unresolved. The CDR3 extends over 15 amino acids. Germline V gene sequence: CDR1 MNHEY, CDR2 SVGEGT. Between the trimmed V and J ends, which lost 2 bases and 3 bases, there was a span of 13 bases. DNA for the CDR3: TGTGCCAGCAGTTACCCCTTTTATCGGGACACTGAAGCTTTCTTT. Translating gives CASSYPFYRDTEAFF.

This clonotype was seen many times. This sequence joins TRBV27 and TRBJ1-1; the match to TRBD1 covers 9 bases. CDR3 length: 15 residues. The V gene end was trimmed by 7 bases and the J gene end by 7 bases; junction bases not matched to a gene: 13. CDR1 is MNHEY, CDR2 SMNVEV, per germline (reference sequence). The DNA of the CDR3 is TGTGCCAGCAAGTATTCTTGGGGGGGACAGGGTGAAGCTTTCTTT. Amino acid sequence: CASKYSWGGQGEAFF.

The chain carries TRBV12-3 or TRBV12-4 and TRBJ2-2; D gene unclear. CDR3 length equals 15 residues. V dropped 6 bases and J dropped 4 bases, with 15 bases sitting between them. The CDR3: CASRFRVPGTGELFF. The DNA of the CDR3 is TGTGCCAGCAGATTCCGGGTCCCTGGCACCGGGGAGCTGTTTTTT.

This clonotype was seen only a few times. This sequence joins TRBV5-1 and TRBJ1-5, with D hard to call. The CDR3 loop spans 14 amino acids. Germline V lookup: CDR1 SGHRS, CDR2 YFSETQ. Trimming stripped 3 bases from V and 5 bases from J, with 12 bases between. CDR3 residues: CASSSDGPHQPQHF. The DNA of the CDR3 is TGCGCCAGCAGCTCTGATGGGCCCCATCAGCCCCAGCATTTT.

This clonotype was found many times. V gene TRBV7-3 combines with J gene TRBJ2-5, with 7 bases identical to TRBD2. This CDR3 is 13 amino acids long. CDR1 and CDR2 from the germline V gene are SGHTA and FQGTGA. V was pared by 5 bases and J by 5 bases, with 5 bases of the junction left unmatched. CDR3 coding DNA: TGTGCCAGCAGCCGAGCGGGAAGGGAGACCCAGTACTTC. Translating gives CASSRAGRETQYF.

The gene calls are TRBV11-1 and TRBJ2-5, with 8 positions matching TRBD2. This CDR3 spans 15 amino acids. V was clipped by 8 bases and J by 1 base; unmatched bases: 9. CDR1 is SGHAT, CDR2 FQDESV, per germline (reference sequence). This CDR3 is CASARAGEFQETQYF. For the CDR3, the DNA is TGTGCCAGCGCCCGAGCGGGAGAGTTCCAAGAGACCCAGTACTTC.

This clonotype was recorded at least ten times. The rearrangement joins TRBV28 to TRBJ2-7; TRBD1 agrees at 7 bases. CDR1 and CDR2 from the germline V gene are MDHEN and SYDVKM. V shed 6 bases, J shed 6 bases, and the junction held 20 bases outside the gene matches. This CDR3 comprises 17 residues. The CDR3 is CASSFRDRVARLGEQYF. The CDR3 DNA follows: TGTGCCAGCAGCTTCCGGGACAGAGTTGCTCGACTCGGCGAGCAGTACTTC.

This clonotype was seen at least ten times. The chain has TRBV19 and TRBJ1-1; no clear D. The CDR3 consists of 13 residues. The germline V and J ends were trimmed by 9 bases and 1 base, with 12 bases remaining between them. Germline CDR1 reads LNHDA; CDR2 reads SQIVND (reference sequence). DNA for the CDR3: TGTGCCAGCAAAATCCCCGGGAACACTGAAGCTTTCTTT. Translated: CASKIPGNTEAFF.

V usage is TRBV6-1 and J usage is TRBJ1-2; 7 positions agree with TRBD1. The germline gives CDR1 MNHNS, CDR2 SASEGT. The CDR3 loop spans 14 amino acids. After removal of 6 bases from V and 2 bases from J, the junction contained 6 bases not matched to a gene. CDR3 DNA: TGTGCCAGCAGAGCTCCGGGACAGAACTATGGCTACACCTTC. Amino acids: CASRAPGQNYGYTF.

V gene TRBV19 combines with J gene TRBJ2-2; the D is unclear. V was pared by 8 bases and J by 0 bases, with 10 bases between. The CDR3 extends over 14 amino acids. In germline, CDR1 is LNHDA, CDR2 SQIVND (reference sequence). CDR3 protein: CASGFFSNTGELFF. The CDR3 bases are TGTGCCAGTGGATTTTTTTCGAACACCGGGGAGCTGTTTTTT.

This clonotype was detected ten times or more. The chain links TRBV6-1 to TRBJ1-2; D unclear. The CDR3 is made up of 13 amino acids. Trimming cost V 6 bases and J 2 bases, with 10 bases left between them. From germline, CDR1 is MNHNS and CDR2 SASEGT. The CDR3 region has the DNA TGTGCCAGCAGCGAGGCGAGAAACTATGGCTACACCTTC. Its protein product is CASSEARNYGYTF.

The rearrangement links TRBV19 to TRBJ2-2; 7 bases are shared with TRBD1. The CDR3 contains 17 residues. V trimming: 6 bases; J trimming: 0 bases; junction bases outside the gene matches: 10. Germline V gene sequence: CDR1 LNHDA, CDR2 SQIVND (reference sequence). The CDR3 coding sequence is TGTGCCAGTAGGCACCTACAGGGGAGATCGAACACCGGGGAGCTGTTTTTT. Its protein product is CASRHLQGRSNTGELFF.

This clonotype has only a few counts. V and J are TRBV20-1 and TRBJ2-2, with 7 bases lining up with TRBD2. The CDR3 is 17 amino acids. V dropped 1 base and J dropped 2; count of bases not matched to a gene: 10. CDR1 is DFQATT, CDR2 SNEGSKA, per germline (reference sequence). CDR3 amino acids: CSARAWGLTSNTGELFF. The CDR3 DNA reads TGCAGTGCTAGAGCCTGGGGACTAACGAGTAACACCGGGGAGCTGTTTTTT.

This clonotype was counted ten times or more. This chain uses TRBV25-1 with TRBJ1-4; 8 nucleotides agree with TRBD1. The CDR3 consists of 18 residues. The germline V gene has CDR1 MGHDK and CDR2 SYGVNS. V lost 0 bases, J lost 2 bases, and 8 bases stayed unmatched. In nucleotides, the CDR3 is TGTGCCAGCAGTGAATACGTCCTGCGGACAGGGACTAATGAAAAACTGTTTTTT. Its translation: CASSEYVLRTGTNEKLFF.

About this clonotype: This sequence may be a read error, since a much larger clone differs from it by one base. The rearrangement uses TRBV28 and TRBJ1-5; unclear D gene. The V gene's germline CDR1 is MDHEN and CDR2 SYDVKM. The CDR3 is 14 amino acids. Written as DNA, the CDR3 is TGTGTCAGCAGCCGGACCCCGTTCAATCAGCCCCAGCATTTT. Translating gives CVSSRTPFNQPQHF.

This clonotype was seen ten or more times. This chain links TRBV29-1 with TRBJ2-3, with 9 bases lining up with TRBD2. Germline assignment: CDR1 SQVTM and CDR2 ANQGSEA. V trimming: 3 bases; J trimming: 4 bases; junction bases outside the gene matches: 8. This CDR3 spans 15 amino acids. The CDR3 nucleotides read TGCAGCGTTGATCTAGCGGGGTTGGAGGCAGATACGCAGTATTTT. Protein product: CSVDLAGLEADTQYF.

This clonotype came up a few times. The rearrangement joins TRBV7-2 to TRBJ2-5, with D possibly being TRBD1 (5 bases). CDR3 length: 14 residues. With 5 bases removed from V and 2 bases from J, the gap between germline ends came to 12 bases. Germline V gene lookup returns CDR1 SGHTA and CDR2 FQGNSA. The CDR3 DNA reads as TGTGCCAGCAGCCGAAAGGGGAAACAAGAGACCCAGTACTTC. This sequence encodes CASSRKGKQETQYF.

V usage is TRBV7-2 and J usage is TRBJ1-2, with TRBD1 matching 8 bases. The CDR3 is 14 amino acids. Looked up from germline, CDR1 is SGHTA and CDR2 is FQGNSA. Losses at the gene ends were 2 bases for V and 4 bases for J; bases not matched to a gene: 3. CDR3 nucleotide sequence: TGTGCCAGCAGCTTATCGGGACAGGTCTATGGCTACACCTTC. It translates to CASSLSGQVYGYTF. Drawing the rest from reference TRBV7-2 and TRBJ1-2, the complete variable domain is GAGVSQSPSNKVTEKGKDVELRCDPISGHTALYWYRQSLGQGLEFLIYFQGNSAPDKSGLPSDRFSAERTGGSVSTLTIQRTQQEDSAVYLCASSLSGQVYGYTFGSGTRLTVV.

In its sample, this clonotype was seen a few times. The chain recombines TRBV7-2 with TRBJ2-3; TRBD1 is a possible D gene (5 bases). In germline, CDR1 is SGHTA, CDR2 FQGNSA. V was trimmed by 0 bases and J by 5 bases, leaving 15 bases between them. This CDR3 has 16 amino acids. This CDR3 reads CASSLASGLRGDTQYF. In DNA, the CDR3 is TGTGCCAGCAGCTTAGCGTCAGGGTTGAGAGGAGATACGCAGTATTTT. The complete variable domain, with remaining parts taken from reference TRBV7-2 and TRBJ2-3, reads GAGVSQSPSNKVTEKGKDVELRCDPISGHTALYWYRQSLGQGLEFLIYFQGNSAPDKSGLPSDRFSAERTGGSVSTLTIQRTQQEDSAVYLCASSLASGLRGDTQYFGPGTRLTVL.

This clonotype was counted ten times or more. The rearrangement links TRBV3-1 to TRBJ2-1; a possible D gene is TRBD1 (6 bases). The CDR3 loop spans 15 amino acids. Germline V lookup: CDR1 LGHDT, CDR2 YNNKEL (reference sequence). The V gene lost 6 bases and the J gene lost 6 bases, with 18 bases spanning the gap. The CDR3 nucleotides are TGTGCCAGCAGTCAACAGACAGGTATGGCCAATGAGCAGTTCTTC. It codes for CASSQQTGMANEQFF.

This clonotype was seen more than once but under ten times. The chain has TRBV19 and TRBJ1-1, with 8 bases fitting TRBD1. The CDR3 has 16 residues. CDR1 is LNHDA, CDR2 SQIVND, per germline (reference sequence). V dropped 3 bases and J dropped 4; count of bases not matched to a gene: 10. DNA for the CDR3: TGTGCCAGTAGTATGCCAGGGGGCGCGTTGGGCACTGAAGCTTTCTTT. Amino acids: CASSMPGGALGTEAFF.

The V and J genes are TRBV14 and TRBJ1-2; unclear D gene. The CDR3 is made up of 13 amino acids. The V gene's germline CDR1 is SGHDN and CDR2 FVKESK. V lost 2 bases, J lost 6 bases, and 10 bases lay in between. The CDR3: CASSQRGRDGYTF. CDR3 sequence (DNA): TGTGCCAGCAGCCAACGTGGACGCGATGGCTACACCTTC. Complete variable domain (other parts from reference TRBV14 and TRBJ1-2): EAGVTQFPSHSVIEKGQTVTLRCDPISGHDNLYWYRRVMGKEIKFLLHFVKESKQDESGMPNNRFLAERTGGTYSTLKVQPAELEDSGVYFCASSQRGRDGYTFGSGTRLTVV.

The chain employs TRBV5-1 and TRBJ2-3; 13 nucleotides line up with TRBD2. Per the germline V gene, CDR1 is SGHRS and CDR2 is YFSETQ. The V segment lost 3 bases and the J segment 0 bases; nucleotides outside the gene matches: 10. The CDR3 has 19 amino acids. In nucleotides, the CDR3 is TGCGCCAGCAGCTCCGGACTAGCGGGGGCCAGAGAGAGCACAGATACGCAGTATTTT. It is translated as CASSSGLAGARESTDTQYF.

This clonotype was seen more than once but under ten times. The V and J genes are TRBV5-5 and TRBJ1-3; D ambiguous. CDR1 and CDR2 (germline): SGHKS, YYEKEE (reference sequence). The CDR3 length is 16 residues. V lost 4 bases, J lost 1 base, and 15 bases lay in between. CDR3 in DNA: TGTGCCAGCAGCAGATCGACCGGGGAATCTGGAAACACCATATATTTT. This codes for CASSRSTGESGNTIYF.

This clonotype was seen ten or more times. V usage is TRBV4-2 and J usage is TRBJ1-1; TRBD1 aligns across 7 bases. CDR3 length equals 12 residues. The V and J ends lost 6 bases and 8 bases, in that order; junction bases with no gene match: 6. Germline V gene data show CDR1 as LGHNA and CDR2 as YNFKEQ. The CDR3 DNA reads TGTGCCAGCAGAAGACAGGGCAACGAAGCTTTCTTT. This sequence encodes CASRRQGNEAFF.

The table lists this clonotype with many counts. The rearrangement joins TRBV12-3 or TRBV12-4 to TRBJ1-1, with 9 positions matching TRBD1. The CDR3 extends over 16 amino acids. The V and J ends lost 1 base and 7 bases, in that order; junction bases with no gene match: 10. CDR3 region: CASSLEDRGVPGEAFF. Here the CDR3 DNA reads TGTGCCAGCAGTTTAGAAGACAGGGGGGTTCCGGGTGAAGCTTTCTTT.

This clonotype was found a few times. The chain links TRBV25-1 to TRBJ1-4; D not certain. V was trimmed by 6 bases and J by 0 bases, leaving 5 bases between them. Germline CDR1 reads MGHDK; CDR2 reads SYGVNS. This CDR3 is 13 amino acids long. For the CDR3, the DNA is TGTGCCAGCAGGGGAGCAACTAATGAAAAACTGTTTTTT. This gives the protein CASRGATNEKLFF.

V is TRBV9 and J is TRBJ1-4, with 7 bases that match TRBD1. This CDR3 has 14 residues. With 0 bases clipped from V and 8 bases from J, the junction kept 4 bases outside the gene matches. Germline lookup yields CDR1 SGDLS and CDR2 YYNGEE. The DNA of the CDR3 is TGTGCCAGCAGCGTAGGGCAGGGGGACGAAAAACTGTTTTTT. Translating it yields CASSVGQGDEKLFF.